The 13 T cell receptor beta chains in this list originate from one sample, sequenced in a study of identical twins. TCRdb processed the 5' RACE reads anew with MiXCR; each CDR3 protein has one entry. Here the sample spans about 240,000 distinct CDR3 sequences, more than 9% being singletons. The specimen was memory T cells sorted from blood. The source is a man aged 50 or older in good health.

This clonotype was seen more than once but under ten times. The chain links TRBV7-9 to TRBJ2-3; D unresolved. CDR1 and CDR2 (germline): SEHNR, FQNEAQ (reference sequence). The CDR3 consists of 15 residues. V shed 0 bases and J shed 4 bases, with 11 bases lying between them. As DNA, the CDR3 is TGTGCCAGCAGCTTAGCCCCGTCTGGGGCAGATACGCAGTATTTT. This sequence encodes CASSLAPSGADTQYF.

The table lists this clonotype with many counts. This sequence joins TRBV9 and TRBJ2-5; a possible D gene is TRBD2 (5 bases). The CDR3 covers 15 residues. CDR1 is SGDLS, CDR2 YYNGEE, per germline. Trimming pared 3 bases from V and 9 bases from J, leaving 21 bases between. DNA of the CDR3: TGTGCCAGCAGCGAATCCGCGTGGCAGACGGAGGCCCAGTACTTC. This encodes CASSESAWQTEAQYF.

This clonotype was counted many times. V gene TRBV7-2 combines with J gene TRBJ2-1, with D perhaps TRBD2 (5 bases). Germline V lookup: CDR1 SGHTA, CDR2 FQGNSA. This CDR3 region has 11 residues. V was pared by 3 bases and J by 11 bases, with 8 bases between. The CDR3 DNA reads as TGTGCCAGCAGCTTCGGGAAACAGCAGTTCTTC. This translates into CASSFGKQQFF. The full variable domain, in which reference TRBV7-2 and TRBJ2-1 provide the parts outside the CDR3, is GAGVSQSPSNKVTEKGKDVELRCDPISGHTALYWYRQSLGQGLEFLIYFQGNSAPDKSGLPSDRFSAERTGGSVSTLTIQRTQQEDSAVYLCASSFGKQQFFGPGTRLTVL.

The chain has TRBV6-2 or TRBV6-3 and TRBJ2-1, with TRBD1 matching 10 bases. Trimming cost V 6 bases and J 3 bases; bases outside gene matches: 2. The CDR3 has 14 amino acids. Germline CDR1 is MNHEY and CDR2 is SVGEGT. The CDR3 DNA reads TGTGCCAGCAGGGGGGACAGGGGCTACAATGAGCAGTTCTTC. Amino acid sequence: CASRGDRGYNEQFF.

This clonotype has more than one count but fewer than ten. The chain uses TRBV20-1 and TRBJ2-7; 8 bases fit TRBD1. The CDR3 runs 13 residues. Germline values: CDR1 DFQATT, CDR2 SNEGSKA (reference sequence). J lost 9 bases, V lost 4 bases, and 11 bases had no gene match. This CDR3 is CSAITGDRRWQYF. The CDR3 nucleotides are TGCAGTGCTATTACTGGGGACAGGCGGTGGCAGTACTTC.

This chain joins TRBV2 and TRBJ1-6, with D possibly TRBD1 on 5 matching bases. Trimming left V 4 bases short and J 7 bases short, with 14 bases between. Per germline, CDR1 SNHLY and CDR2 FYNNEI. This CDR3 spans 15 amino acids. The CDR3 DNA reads TGTGCCAGCAGTGTGCGGGGGAGGGGAAATTCACCCCTCCACTTT. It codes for CASSVRGRGNSPLHF.

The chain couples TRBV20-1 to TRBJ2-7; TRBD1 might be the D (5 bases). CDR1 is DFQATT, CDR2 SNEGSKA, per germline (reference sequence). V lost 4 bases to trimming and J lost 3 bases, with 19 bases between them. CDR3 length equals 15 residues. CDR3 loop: CSATSLTANHYEQYF. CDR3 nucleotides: TGCAGTGCTACTTCATTGACAGCGAACCACTACGAGCAGTACTTC.

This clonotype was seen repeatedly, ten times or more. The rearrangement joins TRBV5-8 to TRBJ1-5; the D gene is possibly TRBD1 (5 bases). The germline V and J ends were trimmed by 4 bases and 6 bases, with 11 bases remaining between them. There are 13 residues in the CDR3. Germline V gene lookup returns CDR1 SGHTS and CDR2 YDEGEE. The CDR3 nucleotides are TGTGCCAGCAGCGGCGGACACGGTCAGCCCCAGCATTTT. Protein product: CASSGGHGQPQHF.

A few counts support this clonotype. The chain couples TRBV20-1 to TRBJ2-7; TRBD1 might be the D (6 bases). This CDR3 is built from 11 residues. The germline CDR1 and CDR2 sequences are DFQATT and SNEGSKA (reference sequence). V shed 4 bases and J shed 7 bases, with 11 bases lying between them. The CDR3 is CSAKNGQEQYF. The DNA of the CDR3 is TGCAGTGCTAAAAACGGACAGGAGCAGTACTTC.

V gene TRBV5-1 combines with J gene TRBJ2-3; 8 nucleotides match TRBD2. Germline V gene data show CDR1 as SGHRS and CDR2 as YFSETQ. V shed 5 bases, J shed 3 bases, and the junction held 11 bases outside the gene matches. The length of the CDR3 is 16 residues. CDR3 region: CASRSIAGHLTDTQYF. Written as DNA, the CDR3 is TGCGCCAGCAGATCAATAGCGGGGCATCTTACAGATACGCAGTATTTT.

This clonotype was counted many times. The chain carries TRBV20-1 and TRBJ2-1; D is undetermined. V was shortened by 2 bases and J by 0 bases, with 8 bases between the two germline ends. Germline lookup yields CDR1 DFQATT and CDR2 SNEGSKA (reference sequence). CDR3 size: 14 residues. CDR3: CSARSRSSYNEQFF. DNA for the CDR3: TGCAGTGCTAGATCCAGAAGCTCCTACAATGAGCAGTTCTTC.

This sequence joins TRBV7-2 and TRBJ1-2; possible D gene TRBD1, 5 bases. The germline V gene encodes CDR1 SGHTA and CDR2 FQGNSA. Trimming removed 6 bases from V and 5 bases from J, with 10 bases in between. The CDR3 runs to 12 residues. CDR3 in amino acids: CASSPDIYGYTF. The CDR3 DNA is TGTGCCAGCAGTCCGGACATTTATGGCTACACCTTC.

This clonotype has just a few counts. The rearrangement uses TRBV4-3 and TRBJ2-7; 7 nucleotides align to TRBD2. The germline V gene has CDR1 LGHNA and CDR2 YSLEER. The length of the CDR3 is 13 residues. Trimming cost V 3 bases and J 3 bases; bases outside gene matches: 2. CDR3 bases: TGCGCCAGCAGCCAGCAGCGGGGCTACGAGCAGTACTTC. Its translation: CASSQQRGYEQYF.